This T cell receptor beta chain was profiled in a study of early T cells in non-severe SARS-CoV-2 infection. In TCRdb, the 5' RACE reads were re-called with MiXCR into one record per CDR3 protein. The table has fewer than 120,000 distinct CDR3 sequences, roughly 13% seen once. This clonotype has ten or more counts. CDR1 is LNHDA and CDR2 is SQIVND in the germline V gene (reference sequence). This CDR3 has 17 amino acids. The germline V and J ends were trimmed by 3 bases and 0 bases, with 14 bases remaining between them. This sequence joins TRBV19 and TRBJ2-2; D is perhaps TRBD2 (5 bases). The clonotype comes from an adult who was a healthcare worker with PCR-confirmed SARS-CoV-2 infection or an uninfected control (not recorded which). The sequences come from whole blood, collected at baseline. As DNA, the CDR3 is TGTGCCAGTAGTATGGGCGGGCAAACCTCGAACACCGGGGAGCTGTTTTTT. Protein product: CASSMGGQTSNTGELFF.